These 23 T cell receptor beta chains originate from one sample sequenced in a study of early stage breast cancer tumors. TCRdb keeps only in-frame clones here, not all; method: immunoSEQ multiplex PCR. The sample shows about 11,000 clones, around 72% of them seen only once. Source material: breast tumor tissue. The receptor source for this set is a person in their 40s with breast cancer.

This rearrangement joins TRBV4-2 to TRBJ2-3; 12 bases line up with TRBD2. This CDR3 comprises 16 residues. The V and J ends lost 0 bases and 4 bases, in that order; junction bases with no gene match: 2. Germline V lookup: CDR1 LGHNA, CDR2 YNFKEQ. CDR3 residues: CASSQDLAGGPDTQYF. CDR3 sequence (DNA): TGTGCCAGCAGCCAAGATCTAGCGGGAGGGCCAGATACGCAGTATTTT.

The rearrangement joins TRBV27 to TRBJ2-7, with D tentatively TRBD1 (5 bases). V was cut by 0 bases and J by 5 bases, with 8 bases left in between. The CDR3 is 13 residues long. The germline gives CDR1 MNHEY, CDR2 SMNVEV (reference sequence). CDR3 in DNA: TGTGCCAGCAGTTTATCCCTCAGGGACGAGCAGTACTTC. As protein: CASSLSLRDEQYF.

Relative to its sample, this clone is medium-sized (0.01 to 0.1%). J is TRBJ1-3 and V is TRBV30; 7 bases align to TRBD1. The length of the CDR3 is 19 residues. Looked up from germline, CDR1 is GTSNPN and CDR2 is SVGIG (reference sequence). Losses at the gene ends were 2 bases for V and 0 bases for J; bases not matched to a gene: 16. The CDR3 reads CAWSSPAGGQTYSGNTIYF. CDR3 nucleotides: TGTGCCTGGAGTTCACCCGCAGGGGGGCAGACCTACTCTGGAAACACCATATATTTT.

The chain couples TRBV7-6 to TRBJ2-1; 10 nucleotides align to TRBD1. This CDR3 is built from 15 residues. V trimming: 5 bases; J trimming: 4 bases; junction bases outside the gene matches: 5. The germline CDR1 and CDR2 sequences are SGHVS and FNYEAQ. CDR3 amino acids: CASSRGQGDYNEQFF. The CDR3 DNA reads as TGTGCCAGCAGCCGCGGACAGGGGGATTACAATGAGCAGTTCTTC. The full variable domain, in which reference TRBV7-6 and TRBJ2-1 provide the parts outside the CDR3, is GAGVSQSPRYKVTKRGQDVALRCDPISGHVSLYWYRQALGQGPEFLTYFNYEAQQDKSGLPNDRFSAERPEGSISTLTIQRTEQRDSAMYRCASSRGQGDYNEQFFGPGTRLTVL.

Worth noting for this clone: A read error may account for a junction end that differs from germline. The CDR3 nucleotides are TGTGCCAGCAGCTTAGGGGTCGGTAGTAATAAAGATTTC. This gives the protein CASSLGVGSNKDF. V is TRBV7-2 and J is TRBJ2-7; D is uncertain. The CDR3 is made up of 13 amino acids. The germline gives CDR1 SGHTA, CDR2 FQGNSA.

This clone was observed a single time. The CDR3 DNA sequence: TGTGCCAGCTGGGACGAGGGTACGCTCGGGGAGCTGTTTTTT. It encodes CASWDEGTLGELFF. The genes are TRBV19 and TRBJ2-2; the D gene could be TRBD1 or TRBD2 (5 bases each). The CDR3 runs 14 residues. From germline, CDR1 is LNHDA and CDR2 SQIVND (reference sequence). The V gene lost 9 bases and the J gene lost 7 bases, with 18 bases spanning the gap.

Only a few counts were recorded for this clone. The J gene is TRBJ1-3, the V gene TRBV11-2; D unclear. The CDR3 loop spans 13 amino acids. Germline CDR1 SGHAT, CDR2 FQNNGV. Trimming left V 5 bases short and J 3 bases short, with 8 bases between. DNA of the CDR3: TGTGCCAGCAGCCTAGCAAGTGGAAACACCATATATTTT. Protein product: CASSLASGNTIYF.

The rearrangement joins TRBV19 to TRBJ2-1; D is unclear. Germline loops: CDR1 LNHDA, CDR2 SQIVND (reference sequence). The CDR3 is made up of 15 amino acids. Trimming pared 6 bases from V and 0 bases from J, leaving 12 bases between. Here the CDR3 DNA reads TGTGCCAGTAGACTCGGCCGTAGCTCCTACAATGAGCAGTTCTTC. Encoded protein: CASRLGRSSYNEQFF.

CDR3 amino acids: CASSLEANTEAFF. For the CDR3, the DNA is TGTGCCAGCAGCTTAGAAGCGAACACTGAAGCTTTCTTT. V is TRBV11-2 and J is TRBJ1-1; no definite D call. The V gene lost 0 bases and the J gene lost 1 base, with 3 bases spanning the gap. The CDR3 covers 13 residues. Germline CDR1 and CDR2: SGHAT and FQNNGV.

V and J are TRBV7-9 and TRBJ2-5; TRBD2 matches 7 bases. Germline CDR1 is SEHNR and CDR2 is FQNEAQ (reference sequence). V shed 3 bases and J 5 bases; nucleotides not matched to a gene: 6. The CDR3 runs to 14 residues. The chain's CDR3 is CASSFGGREETQYF. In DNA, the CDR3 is TGTGCCAGCAGCTTCGGCGGGCGGGAGGAGACCCAGTACTTC.

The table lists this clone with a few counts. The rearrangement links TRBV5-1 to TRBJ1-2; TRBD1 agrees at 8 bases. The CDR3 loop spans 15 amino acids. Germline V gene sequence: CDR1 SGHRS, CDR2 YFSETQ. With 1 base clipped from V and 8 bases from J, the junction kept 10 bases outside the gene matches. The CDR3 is CASSLIITGGNGYTF. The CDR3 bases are TGCGCCAGCAGCTTGATAATAACAGGGGGAAACGGCTACACCTTC.

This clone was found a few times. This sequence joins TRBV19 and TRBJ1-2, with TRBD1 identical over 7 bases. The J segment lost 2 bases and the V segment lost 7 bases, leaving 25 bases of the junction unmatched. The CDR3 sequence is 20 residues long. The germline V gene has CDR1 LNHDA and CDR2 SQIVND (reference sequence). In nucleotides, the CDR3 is TGTGCCAGTAACTCTAAGGTATCACGGACAGGACCTAAGCTAAACTATGGCTACACCTTC. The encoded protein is CASNSKVSRTGPKLNYGYTF.

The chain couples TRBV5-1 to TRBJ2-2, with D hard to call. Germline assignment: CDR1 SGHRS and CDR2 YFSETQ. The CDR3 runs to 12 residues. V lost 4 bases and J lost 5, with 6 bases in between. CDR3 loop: CASSLETGELFF. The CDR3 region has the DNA TGCGCCAGCAGCCTAGAAACCGGGGAGCTGTTTTTT.

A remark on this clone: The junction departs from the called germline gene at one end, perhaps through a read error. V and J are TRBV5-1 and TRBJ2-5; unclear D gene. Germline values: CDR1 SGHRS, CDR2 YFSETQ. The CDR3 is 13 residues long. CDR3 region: CASRLVLGETQYF. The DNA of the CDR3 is TGCGCCAGCAGATTGGTGTTGGGCGAGACCCAGTACTTC.

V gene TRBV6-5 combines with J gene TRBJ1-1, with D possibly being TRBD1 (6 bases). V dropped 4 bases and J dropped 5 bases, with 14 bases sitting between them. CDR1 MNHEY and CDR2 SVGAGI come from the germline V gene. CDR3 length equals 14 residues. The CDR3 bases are TGTGCCAGCAGTTCGCAGGGGATCAAGACTGAAGCTTTCTTT. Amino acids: CASSSQGIKTEAFF.

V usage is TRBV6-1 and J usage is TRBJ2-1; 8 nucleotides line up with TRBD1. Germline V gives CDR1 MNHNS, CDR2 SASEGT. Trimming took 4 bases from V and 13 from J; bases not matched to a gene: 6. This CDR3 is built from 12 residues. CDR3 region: CASSVGTGFQFF. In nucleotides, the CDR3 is TGTGCCAGCAGTGTGGGGACAGGTTTTCAGTTCTTC.

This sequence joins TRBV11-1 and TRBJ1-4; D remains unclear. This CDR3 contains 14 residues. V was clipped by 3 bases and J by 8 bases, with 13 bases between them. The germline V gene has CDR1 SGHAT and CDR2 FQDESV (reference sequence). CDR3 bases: TGTGCCAGCAGCTTTGACGGGTCGGGAGAAAAACTGTTTTTT. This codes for CASSFDGSGEKLFF. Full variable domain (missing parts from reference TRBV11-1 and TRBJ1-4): EAEVAQSPRYKITEKSQAVAFWCDPISGHATLYWYRQILGQGPELLVQFQDESVVDDSQLPKDRFSAERLKGVDSTLKIQPAELGDSAMYLCASSFDGSGEKLFFGSGTQLSVL.

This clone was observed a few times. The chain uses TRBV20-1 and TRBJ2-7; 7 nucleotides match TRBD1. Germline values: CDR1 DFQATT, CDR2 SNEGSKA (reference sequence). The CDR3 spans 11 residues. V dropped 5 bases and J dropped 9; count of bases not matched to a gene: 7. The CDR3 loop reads CSASQGDWQYF. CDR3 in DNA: TGCAGTGCTTCCCAGGGGGATTGGCAGTACTTC.

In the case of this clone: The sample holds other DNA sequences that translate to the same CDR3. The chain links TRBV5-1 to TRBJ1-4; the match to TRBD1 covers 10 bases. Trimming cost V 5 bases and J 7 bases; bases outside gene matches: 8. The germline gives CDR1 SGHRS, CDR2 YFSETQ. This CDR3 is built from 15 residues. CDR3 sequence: CASSLTGGRGEKLFF. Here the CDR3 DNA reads TGCGCCAGCAGTCTGACAGGGGGCAGGGGTGAAAAACTGTTTTTT. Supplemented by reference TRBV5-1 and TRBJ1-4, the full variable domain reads KAGVTQTPRYLIKTRGQQVTLSCSPISGHRSVSWYQQTPGQGLQFLFEYFSETQRNKGNFPGRFSGRQFSNSRSEMNVSTLELGDSALYLCASSLTGGRGEKLFFGSGTQLSVL.

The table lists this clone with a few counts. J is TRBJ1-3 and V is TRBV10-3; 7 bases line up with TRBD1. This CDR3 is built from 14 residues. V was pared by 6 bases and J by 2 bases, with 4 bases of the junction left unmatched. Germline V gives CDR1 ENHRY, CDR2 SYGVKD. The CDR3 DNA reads TGTGCCATCAGGGAAGACAGGGCTGGAAACACCATATATTTT. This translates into CAIREDRAGNTIYF.

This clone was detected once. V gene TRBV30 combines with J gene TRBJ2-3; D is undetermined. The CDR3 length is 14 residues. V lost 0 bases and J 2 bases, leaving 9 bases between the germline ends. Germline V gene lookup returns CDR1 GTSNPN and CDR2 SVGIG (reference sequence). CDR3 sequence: CAWSVIHLTDTQYF. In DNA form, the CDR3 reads TGTGCCTGGAGTGTAATCCACCTCACAGATACGCAGTATTTT.

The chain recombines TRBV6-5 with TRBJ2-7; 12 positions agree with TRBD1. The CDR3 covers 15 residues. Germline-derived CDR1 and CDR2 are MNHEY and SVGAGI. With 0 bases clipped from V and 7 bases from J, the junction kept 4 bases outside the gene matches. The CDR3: CASSYSGQGAWEQYF. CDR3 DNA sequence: TGTGCCAGCAGTTACTCGGGACAGGGGGCATGGGAGCAGTACTTC.

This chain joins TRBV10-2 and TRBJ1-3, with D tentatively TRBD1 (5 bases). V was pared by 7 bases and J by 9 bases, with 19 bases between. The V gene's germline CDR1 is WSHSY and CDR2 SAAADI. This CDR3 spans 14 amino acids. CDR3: CASTAGLSKPTIYF. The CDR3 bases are TGCGCCAGCACCGCAGGGCTCTCCAAACCCACCATATATTTT.